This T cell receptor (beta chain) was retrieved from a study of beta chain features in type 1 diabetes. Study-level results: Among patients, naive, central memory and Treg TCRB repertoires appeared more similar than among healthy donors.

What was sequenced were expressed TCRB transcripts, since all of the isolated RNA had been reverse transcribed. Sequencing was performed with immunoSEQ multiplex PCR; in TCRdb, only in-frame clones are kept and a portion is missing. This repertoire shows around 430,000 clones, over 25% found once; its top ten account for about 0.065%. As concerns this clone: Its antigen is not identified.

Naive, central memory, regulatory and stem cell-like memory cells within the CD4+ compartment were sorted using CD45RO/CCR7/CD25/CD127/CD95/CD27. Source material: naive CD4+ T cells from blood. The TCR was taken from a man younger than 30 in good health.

The CDR3 sequence is CAISDDNYNEQFF. For the CDR3, the DNA is TGTGCCATCAGTGACGACAACTACAATGAGCAGTTCTTC. J is TRBJ2-1 and V is TRBV10-3; D not certain. Trimming took 3 bases from V and 3 from J, leaving 6 bases between them. The CDR3 is 13 residues long. The germline gives CDR1 ENHRY, CDR2 SYGVKD.